This T cell receptor beta chain was recorded in a study of T cells expressing NK-cell markers. Germline V gene lookup returns CDR1 SGDLS and CDR2 YYNGEE. CDR3 length: 13 residues. Reprocessing the 5' RACE reads, TCRdb reports a single entry for every CDR3 protein and omits DNA. This sample contains approximately 460,000 distinct CDR3 sequences. About this clonotype itself: The antigen remains unidentified.

The study, taken as a whole, reports: The dominant NKG2C+ clonotypes represented about 1.0-7.0% of CD8+ T cells in five to seven donors.

This chain joins TRBV9 and TRBJ2-3; no DNA is available, so the TRBD2 call from TCRdb remains unchecked. The clonotype originates from a woman aged 18 to 69 in good health. Material for sequencing was blood T cells: a sorted CD56 or NKG2C T cell subset, CD4+ or CD8+ T cells, or bulk PBMC T cells (not recorded which). The CDR3 sequence is CASKAGSTDTQYF.